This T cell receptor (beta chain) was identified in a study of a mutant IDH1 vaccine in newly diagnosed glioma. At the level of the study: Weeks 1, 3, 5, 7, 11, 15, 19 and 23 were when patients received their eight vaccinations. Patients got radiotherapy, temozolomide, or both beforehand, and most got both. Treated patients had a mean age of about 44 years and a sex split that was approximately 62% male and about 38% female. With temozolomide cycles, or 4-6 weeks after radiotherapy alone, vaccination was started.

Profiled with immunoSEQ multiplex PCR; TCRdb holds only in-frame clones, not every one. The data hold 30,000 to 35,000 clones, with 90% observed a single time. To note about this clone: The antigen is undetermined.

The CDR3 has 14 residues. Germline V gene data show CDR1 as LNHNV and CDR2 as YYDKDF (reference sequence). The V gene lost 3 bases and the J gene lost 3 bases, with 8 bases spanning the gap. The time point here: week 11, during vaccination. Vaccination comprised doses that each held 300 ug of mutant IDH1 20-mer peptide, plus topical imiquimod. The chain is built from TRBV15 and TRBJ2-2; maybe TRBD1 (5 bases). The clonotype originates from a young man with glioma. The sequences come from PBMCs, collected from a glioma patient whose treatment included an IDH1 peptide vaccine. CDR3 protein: CATSSRQYTGELFF. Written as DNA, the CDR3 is TGTGCCACCAGCAGCAGACAGTACACCGGGGAGCTGTTTTTT.